The 26 T cell receptor beta chains below were found in one sample sequenced in a study of cytomegalovirus exposure and HLA in healthy donors (TCRdb year 2017). Library construction relied on the immunoSEQ multiplex PCR assay. TCRdb mirrors the immuneACCESS table, restricted to in-frame sequences. Some clones are absent from its copies; in checked studies, under half trace to an unresolved V gene, and the reason for the others is unknown. The sample table records around 160,000 clones; about 90% of these occur just once. Jointly, the top ten make up about 2.9% of the sample. The sequenced sample consisted of PBMCs. Receptors were obtained from a woman under 30 in good health and CMV-seropositive.

This sequence joins TRBV7-9 and TRBJ2-7, with D possibly being TRBD2 (6 bases). Germline V gene sequence: CDR1 SEHNR, CDR2 FQNEAQ (reference sequence). CDR3 length: 16 amino acids. The ends were cut back, 0 bases at V and 4 bases at J, with 16 bases in the middle. The CDR3 loop is CASSLARDPGSYEQYF. Written as DNA, the CDR3 is TGTGCCAGCAGCTTAGCGCGGGACCCGGGGTCGTACGAGCAGTACTTC.

V usage is TRBV30 and J usage is TRBJ2-2; D might be TRBD2 (5 bases). Germline lookup yields CDR1 GTSNPN and CDR2 SVGIG (reference sequence). The germline V and J ends were trimmed by 7 bases and 6 bases, with 12 bases remaining between them. The CDR3 is 12 amino acids. The CDR3: CASTPGSGELFF. Here the CDR3 DNA reads TGTGCCTCAACACCGGGGTCCGGGGAGCTGTTTTTT.

The V call is TRBV5-1, the J call TRBJ1-3; D is ambiguous. Between the trimmed V and J ends, which lost 4 bases and 0 bases, there was a span of 11 bases. This CDR3 region has 15 residues. The germline gives CDR1 SGHRS, CDR2 YFSETQ. The CDR3 DNA reads as TGCGCCAGCAGCCTAGGACTGAACTCTGGAAACACCATATATTTT. Protein product: CASSLGLNSGNTIYF.

J is TRBJ2-3 and V is TRBV20-1; D remains unclear. CDR3 size: 11 residues. Germline lookup yields CDR1 DFQATT and CDR2 SNEGSKA (reference sequence). V was shortened by 6 bases and J by 3 bases, with 7 bases between the two germline ends. This chain's CDR3 is CSAPETDTQYF. Here the CDR3 DNA reads TGCAGTGCCCCGGAGACAGATACGCAGTATTTT.

This rearrangement joins TRBV27 to TRBJ1-5, with D possibly matching TRBD1 (5 bases). Germline V gives CDR1 MNHEY, CDR2 SMNVEV (reference sequence). The CDR3 spans 14 residues. V lost 3 bases to trimming and J lost 6 bases, with 12 bases between them. The CDR3 sequence: CASSFGGVGQPQHF. The DNA of the CDR3 is TGTGCCAGCAGTTTCGGAGGGGTAGGTCAGCCCCAGCATTTT.

V usage is TRBV7-9 and J usage is TRBJ1-1; the match to TRBD1 covers 7 bases. Germline lookup yields CDR1 SEHNR and CDR2 FQNEAQ (reference sequence). The CDR3 extends over 14 amino acids. V gave up 5 bases and J gave up 4 bases; unmatched junction bases: 7. The CDR3 coding sequence is TGTGCCAGCAGCCCGAGACAGGGTCGCACTGAAGCTTTCTTT. It yields the protein CASSPRQGRTEAFF.

The V call is TRBV7-9, the J call TRBJ1-4; maybe TRBD1 (6 bases). The germline CDR1 and CDR2 sequences are SEHNR and FQNEAQ (reference sequence). V lost 2 bases, J lost 3 bases, and 16 bases lay in between. The CDR3 sequence is 17 residues long. The CDR3 bases are TGTGCCAGCAGCTTAACGGGGCAGGGGAGATCTAATGAAAAACTGTTTTTT. The encoded protein is CASSLTGQGRSNEKLFF.

The V call is TRBV27, the J call TRBJ2-2, with unresolved D. This CDR3 contains 12 residues. CDR1 and CDR2 from the germline V gene are MNHEY and SMNVEV (reference sequence). Deletions cut 8 bases from V and 6 bases from J, with 10 bases between. In DNA form, the CDR3 reads TGTGCCAGCGAAAACACACCCGGGGAGCTGTTTTTT. This sequence encodes CASENTPGELFF.

The chain combines TRBV7-9 with TRBJ2-7; 11 nucleotides match TRBD2. J lost 12 bases, V lost 4 bases, and 8 bases had no gene match. CDR1 and CDR2 (germline): SEHNR, FQNEAQ (reference sequence). This CDR3 spans 13 amino acids. CDR3 sequence reads: CASSSPPGLAVYF. The CDR3 DNA is TGTGCCAGCAGCTCACCTCCGGGACTAGCGGTGTACTTC. The full variable domain, in which reference TRBV7-9 and TRBJ2-7 provide the parts outside the CDR3, is DTGVSQNPRHKITKRGQNVTFRCDPISEHNRLYWYRQTLGQGPEFLTYFQNEAQLEKSRLLSDRFSAERPKGSFSTLEIQRTEQGDSAMYLCASSSPPGLAVYFGPGTRLTVT.

The J gene is TRBJ1-5, the V gene TRBV18; TRBD1 matches at 8 bases. The CDR3 length is 15 residues. The V segment lost 4 bases and the J segment 7 bases; nucleotides outside the gene matches: 9. Germline V gene data show CDR1 as KGHSH and CDR2 as LQKENI. CDR3 coding DNA: TGTGCCAGCTCACGTGGACAGGGAATCAACCAGCCCCAGCATTTT. Residues: CASSRGQGINQPQHF.

The chain couples TRBV7-9 to TRBJ2-1, with 12 positions matching TRBD2. CDR1 and CDR2 from the germline V gene are SEHNR and FQNEAQ (reference sequence). The CDR3 contains 16 residues. Trimming removed 10 bases from V and 4 bases from J; junction bases left unmatched: 11. CDR3 sequence reads: CATQTSSGGVYNEQFF. For the CDR3, the DNA is TGTGCCACCCAAACCTCTAGCGGGGGGGTGTACAATGAGCAGTTCTTC.

The chain joins TRBV28 to TRBJ2-5; TRBD2 aligns across 7 bases. With V trimmed by 11 bases and J by 5 bases, 11 bases remained unmatched. The CDR3 sequence is 13 residues long. Germline V gives CDR1 MDHEN, CDR2 SYDVKM. The CDR3 spells CACVGGGEETQYF. As DNA, the CDR3 is TGTGCCTGCGTCGGTGGGGGGGAGGAGACCCAGTACTTC.

This rearrangement joins TRBV5-4 to TRBJ2-2; a weak D match, TRBD1 (5 bases). CDR1 and CDR2 (germline): SGHNT, YYREEE (reference sequence). The CDR3 extends over 15 amino acids. With 1 base removed from V and 1 base from J, the gap between germline ends came to 8 bases. The CDR3 protein is CASSLLTGNTGELFF. The CDR3, as DNA: TGTGCCAGCAGCTTGTTAACAGGGAACACCGGGGAGCTGTTTTTT.

The V and J genes are TRBV6-1 and TRBJ1-4; possibly TRBD1 for D (5 bases). CDR3 length: 13 residues. CDR1 is MNHNS and CDR2 is SASEGT in the germline V gene. The ends were cut back, 7 bases at V and 7 bases at J, with 13 bases in the middle. The CDR3 nucleotides are TGTGCCAGCAATGGGCAGGGTAGTGAAAAACTGTTTTTT. This translates into CASNGQGSEKLFF.

The chain has TRBV9 and TRBJ2-1; 8 nucleotides match TRBD2. The CDR3 contains 19 residues. Germline trimming cut 0 bases from V and 5 bases from J; bases unmatched to any gene: 16. CDR1 and CDR2 from the germline V gene are SGDLS and YYNGEE. The DNA for the CDR3 is TGTGCCAGCAGCGTAGGTAGGGGCTCCGGGCGGGAGGTAAACAATGAGCAGTTCTTC. Its translation is CASSVGRGSGREVNNEQFF.

The V gene is TRBV18, the J gene TRBJ1-1; D is uncertain. Trimming took off 4 bases at V and 0 bases at J, with 3 bases between the two ends. The CDR3 runs 12 residues. Germline assignment: CDR1 KGHSH and CDR2 LQKENI. The CDR3 DNA sequence: TGTGCCAGCTCACACATGAACACTGAAGCTTTCTTT. Translating gives CASSHMNTEAFF.

The V call is TRBV2, the J call TRBJ2-1, with 7 positions matching TRBD1. The CDR3 contains 17 residues. V shed 6 bases and J 7 bases; nucleotides not matched to a gene: 18. Germline V gives CDR1 SNHLY, CDR2 FYNNEI. The CDR3 region is CASRPPSRQGLWNEQFF. CDR3 coding DNA: TGTGCCAGCAGGCCACCCTCACGACAGGGTCTATGGAATGAGCAGTTCTTC. Full variable domain (remainder filled in from reference TRBV2 and TRBJ2-1): EPEVTQTPSHQVTQMGQEVILRCVPISNHLYFYWYRQILGQKVEFLVSFYNNEISEKSEIFDDQFSVERPDGSNFTLKIRSTKLEDSAMYFCASRPPSRQGLWNEQFFGPGTRLTVL.

This chain joins TRBV19 and TRBJ1-5; perhaps TRBD1 as D (6 bases). V dropped 10 bases and J dropped 3 bases, with 16 bases sitting between them. The CDR3 is made up of 14 amino acids. Germline CDR1 reads LNHDA; CDR2 reads SQIVND (reference sequence). This CDR3 reads CATLSRGFNQPQHF. Written as DNA, the CDR3 is TGTGCCACCCTCAGCAGGGGATTCAATCAGCCCCAGCATTTT.

V gene TRBV4-1 combines with J gene TRBJ2-7; D might be TRBD1 (6 bases). The CDR3 sequence is 17 residues long. The V gene's germline CDR1 is MGHRA and CDR2 YSYEKL. Trimming took 1 base from V and 8 from J, leaving 24 bases between them. For the CDR3, the DNA is TGCGCCAGCAGCCAAGGTCGGCTGGGGGCAACGAGTGACCAGCAGTACTTC. Translated: CASSQGRLGATSDQQYF.

V and J are TRBV19 and TRBJ2-7, with 8 bases that match TRBD1. CDR1 is LNHDA, CDR2 SQIVND, per germline (reference sequence). This CDR3 comprises 13 residues. Losses at the gene ends were 3 bases for V and 7 bases for J; bases not matched to a gene: 5. The CDR3 nucleotides are TGTGCCAGTAGTATCGGTAACAGGGGGGAGCAGTACTTC. It translates to CASSIGNRGEQYF.

J is TRBJ1-5 and V is TRBV19, with TRBD1 matching over 8 bases. The CDR3 sequence is 17 residues long. Germline trimming cut 0 bases from V and 3 bases from J; bases unmatched to any gene: 7. The germline V gene has CDR1 LNHDA and CDR2 SQIVND (reference sequence). CDR3 residues: CASSIEMARGLNQPQHF. CDR3 in DNA: TGTGCCAGTAGTATAGAGATGGCCAGGGGGCTCAATCAGCCCCAGCATTTT. The full variable domain, its missing parts supplied by reference TRBV19 and TRBJ1-5, is DGGITQSPKYLFRKEGQNVTLSCEQNLNHDAMYWYRQDPGQGLRLIYYSQIVNDFQKGDIAEGYSVSREKKESFPLTVTSAQKNPTAFYLCASSIEMARGLNQPQHFGDGTRLSIL.

Only one count was recorded for this clone. The chain employs TRBV5-1 and TRBJ2-2, with TRBD2 identical over 9 bases. CDR1 and CDR2 (germline): SGHRS, YFSETQ. V shed 1 base and J 6 bases; nucleotides not matched to a gene: 4. CDR3 length: 15 amino acids. CDR3 loop: CASSLLRGGAGELFF. Here the CDR3 DNA reads TGCGCCAGCAGCTTGCTGCGGGGGGGAGCCGGGGAGCTGTTTTTT.

This chain uses TRBV19 with TRBJ2-7; 7 bases agree with TRBD2. Germline lookup yields CDR1 LNHDA and CDR2 SQIVND (reference sequence). The J segment lost 2 bases and the V segment lost 3 bases, leaving 4 bases of the junction unmatched. This CDR3 comprises 14 residues. The CDR3 loop is CASSIPGRAYEQYF. The CDR3 nucleotides read TGTGCCAGTAGTATCCCAGGGAGGGCCTACGAGCAGTACTTC.

The gene calls are TRBV6-5 and TRBJ2-2; weak D call: TRBD2 (5 bases). Trimming stripped 2 bases from V and 2 bases from J, with 9 bases between. The CDR3 length is 15 residues. Germline-derived CDR1 and CDR2 are MNHEY and SVGAGI. CDR3 bases: TGTGCCAGCAGTTACACTGAGGGTAACACCGGGGAGCTGTTTTTT. It codes for CASSYTEGNTGELFF.

For the CDR3, the DNA is TGTGCCAGCAGCGTCGGAGGGGCCACTGAAGCTTTCTTT. Amino acids: CASSVGGATEAFF. The chain recombines TRBV9 with TRBJ1-1; TRBD1 is a possible D gene (5 bases). The CDR3 runs to 13 residues. Germline lookup yields CDR1 SGDLS and CDR2 YYNGEE. The V end was cut by 2 bases, the J end by 4 bases, with 9 bases between.

This chain connects TRBV15 to TRBJ2-5, with D maybe TRBD2 (6 bases). Between the trimmed V and J ends, which lost 1 base and 4 bases, there was a span of 10 bases. The CDR3 covers 14 residues. CDR1 is LNHNV and CDR2 is YYDKDF in the germline V gene (reference sequence). CDR3 residues: CATSRVRAGETQYF. The DNA of the CDR3 is TGTGCCACCAGCAGAGTTCGAGCGGGAGAGACCCAGTACTTC.